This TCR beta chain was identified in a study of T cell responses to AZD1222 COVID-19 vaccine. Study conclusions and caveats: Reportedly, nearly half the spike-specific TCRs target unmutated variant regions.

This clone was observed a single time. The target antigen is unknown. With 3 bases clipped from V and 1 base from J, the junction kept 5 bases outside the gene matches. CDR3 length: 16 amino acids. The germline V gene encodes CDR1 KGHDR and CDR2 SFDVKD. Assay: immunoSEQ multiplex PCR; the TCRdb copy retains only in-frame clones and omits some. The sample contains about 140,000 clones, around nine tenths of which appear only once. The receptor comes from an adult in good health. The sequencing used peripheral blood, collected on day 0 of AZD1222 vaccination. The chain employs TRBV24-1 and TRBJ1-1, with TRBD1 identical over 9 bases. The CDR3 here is CATSDPRTGENTEAFF. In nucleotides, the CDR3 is TGTGCCACCAGTGATCCCAGGACAGGGGAGAACACTGAAGCTTTCTTT.